This T cell receptor beta chain was profiled in a study of regulatory T cells in long-lasting Graves disease. This clonotype has just a few counts. Its matching antigen is unknown. TCR beta libraries were built with iRepertoire HTBI primers and Arm-PCR of CDR3 regions. TCRdb redid the calling of the multiplex PCR reads with MiXCR, one entry per CDR3 protein. The sample lists roughly 500,000 distinct CDR3 sequences; around 15% were seen once. Between the trimmed V and J ends, which lost 7 bases and 4 bases, there was a span of 12 bases. Looked up from germline, CDR1 is SEHNR and CDR2 is FQNEAQ (reference sequence). CDR3 length: 13 amino acids. Stated time point: newly diagnosed GD, antithyroid drugs for less than 3 months. PBMC RNA served as the TCR library source. General observations from the study: Examination was confined to peripheral blood, excluding thyroid tissue.

The sample was also reused in another study, on T cells in Graves' hyperthyroidism and ophthalmopathy.

This chain uses TRBV7-9 with TRBJ2-3; D gene ambiguous. This sequence originates from a woman between 50 and 59 years old with Graves disease. The starting material was peripheral blood mononuclear cells (PBMCs), obtained at new diagnosis, from a patient treated with antithyroid drugs. CDR3 in amino acids: CASILLSADTQYF. As DNA, the CDR3 is TGTGCCAGCATCCTCCTCAGTGCAGATACGCAGTATTTT.